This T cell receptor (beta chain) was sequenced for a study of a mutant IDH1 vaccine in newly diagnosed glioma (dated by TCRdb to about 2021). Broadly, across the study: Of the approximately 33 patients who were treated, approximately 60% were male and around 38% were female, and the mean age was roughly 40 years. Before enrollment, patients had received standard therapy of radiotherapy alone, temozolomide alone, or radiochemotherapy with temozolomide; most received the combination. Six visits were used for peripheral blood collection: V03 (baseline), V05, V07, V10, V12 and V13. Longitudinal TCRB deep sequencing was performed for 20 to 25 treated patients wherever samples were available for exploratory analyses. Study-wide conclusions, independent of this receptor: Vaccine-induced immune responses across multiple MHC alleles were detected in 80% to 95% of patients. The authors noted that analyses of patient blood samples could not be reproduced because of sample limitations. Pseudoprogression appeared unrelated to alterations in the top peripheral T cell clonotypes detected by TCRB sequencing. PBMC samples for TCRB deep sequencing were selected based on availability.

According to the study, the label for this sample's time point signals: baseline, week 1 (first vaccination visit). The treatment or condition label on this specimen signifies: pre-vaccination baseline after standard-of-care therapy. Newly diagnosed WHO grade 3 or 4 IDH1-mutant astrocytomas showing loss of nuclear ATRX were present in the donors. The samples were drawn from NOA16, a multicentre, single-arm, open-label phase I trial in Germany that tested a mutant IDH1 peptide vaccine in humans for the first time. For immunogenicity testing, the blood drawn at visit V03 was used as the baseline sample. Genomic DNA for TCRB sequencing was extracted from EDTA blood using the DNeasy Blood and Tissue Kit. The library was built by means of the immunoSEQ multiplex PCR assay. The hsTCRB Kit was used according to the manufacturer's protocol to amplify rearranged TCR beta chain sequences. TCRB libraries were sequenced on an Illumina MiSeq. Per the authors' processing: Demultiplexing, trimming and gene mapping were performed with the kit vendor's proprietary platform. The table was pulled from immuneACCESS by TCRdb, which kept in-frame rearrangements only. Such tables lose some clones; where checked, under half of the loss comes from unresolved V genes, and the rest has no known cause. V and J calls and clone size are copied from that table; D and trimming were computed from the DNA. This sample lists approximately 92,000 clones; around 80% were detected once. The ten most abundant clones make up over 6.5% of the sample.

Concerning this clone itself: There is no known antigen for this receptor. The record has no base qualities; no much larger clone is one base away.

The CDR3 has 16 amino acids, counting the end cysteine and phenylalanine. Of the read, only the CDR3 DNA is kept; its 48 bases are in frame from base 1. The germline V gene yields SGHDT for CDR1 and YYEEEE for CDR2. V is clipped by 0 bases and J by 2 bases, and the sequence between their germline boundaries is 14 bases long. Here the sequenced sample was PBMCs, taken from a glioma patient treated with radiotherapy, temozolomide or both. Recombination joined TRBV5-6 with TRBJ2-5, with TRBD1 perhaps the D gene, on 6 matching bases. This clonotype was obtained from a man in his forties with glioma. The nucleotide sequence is TGTGCCAGCAGCTTGGTGGCAGGGGCGTGGCAAGAGACCCAGTACTTC. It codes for CASSLVAGAWQETQYF. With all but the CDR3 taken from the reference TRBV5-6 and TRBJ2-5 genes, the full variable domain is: DAGVTQSPTHLIKTRGQQVTLRCSPKSGHDTVSWYQQALGQGPQFIFQYYEEEERQRGNFPDRFSGHQFPNYSSELNVNALLLGDSALYLCASSLVAGAWQETQYFGPGTRLLVL.